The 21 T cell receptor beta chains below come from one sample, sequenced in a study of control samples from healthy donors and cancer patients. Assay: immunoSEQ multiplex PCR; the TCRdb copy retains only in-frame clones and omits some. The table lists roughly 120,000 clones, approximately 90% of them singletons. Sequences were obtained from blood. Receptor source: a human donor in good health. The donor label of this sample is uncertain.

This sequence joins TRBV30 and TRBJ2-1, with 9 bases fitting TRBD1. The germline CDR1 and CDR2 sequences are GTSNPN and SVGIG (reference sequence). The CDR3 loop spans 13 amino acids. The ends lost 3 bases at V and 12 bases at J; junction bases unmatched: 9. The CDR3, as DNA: TGTGCCTGGAGGGGGACAGGGAGTCCTGGGCAGTTCTTC. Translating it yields CAWRGTGSPGQFF.

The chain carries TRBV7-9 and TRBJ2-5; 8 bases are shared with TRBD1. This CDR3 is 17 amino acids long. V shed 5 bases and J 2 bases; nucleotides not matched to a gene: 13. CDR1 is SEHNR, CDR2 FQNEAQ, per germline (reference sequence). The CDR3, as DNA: TGTGCCAGCAGCCTGGGGTGGGGGACAGGTGGTCAAGAGACCCAGTACTTC. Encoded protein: CASSLGWGTGGQETQYF.

The CDR3 DNA sequence: TGTGCCAGCAGCCCCAGACTAGCGGGGGGGAGGCAGTACTTC. As protein: CASSPRLAGGRQYF. The V and J genes are TRBV14 and TRBJ2-7, with 14 bases aligning to TRBD2. The trim removed 4 bases at V and 9 bases at J, leaving 5 bases unmatched. The CDR3 loop spans 14 amino acids. Germline lookup yields CDR1 SGHDN and CDR2 FVKESK.

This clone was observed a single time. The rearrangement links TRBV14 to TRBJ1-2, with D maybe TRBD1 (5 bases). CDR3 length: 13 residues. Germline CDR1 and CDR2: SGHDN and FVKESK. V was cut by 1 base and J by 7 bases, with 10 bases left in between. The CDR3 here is CASSQGRVGGYTF. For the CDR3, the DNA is TGTGCCAGCAGCCAAGGCAGGGTGGGTGGCTACACCTTC.

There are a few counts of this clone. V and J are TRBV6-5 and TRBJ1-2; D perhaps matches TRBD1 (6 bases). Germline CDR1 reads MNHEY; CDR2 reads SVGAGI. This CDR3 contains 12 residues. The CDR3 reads CATRGGAYGYTF. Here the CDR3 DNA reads TGTGCGACACGAGGGGGTGCCTACGGCTACACCTTC.

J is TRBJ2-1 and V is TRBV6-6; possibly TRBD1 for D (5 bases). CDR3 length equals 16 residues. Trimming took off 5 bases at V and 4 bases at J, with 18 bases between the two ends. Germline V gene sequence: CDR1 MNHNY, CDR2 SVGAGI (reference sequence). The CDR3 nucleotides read TGTGCCAGCAGTCCCCTCCCTGGGGCAGGGTACAATGAGCAGTTCTTC. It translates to CASSPLPGAGYNEQFF.

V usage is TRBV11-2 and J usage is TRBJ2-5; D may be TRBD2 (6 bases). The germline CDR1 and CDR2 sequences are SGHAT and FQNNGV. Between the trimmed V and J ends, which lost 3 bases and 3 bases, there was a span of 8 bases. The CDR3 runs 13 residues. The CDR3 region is CASSLGLKETQYF. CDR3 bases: TGTGCCAGCAGCTTGGGACTTAAAGAGACCCAGTACTTC.

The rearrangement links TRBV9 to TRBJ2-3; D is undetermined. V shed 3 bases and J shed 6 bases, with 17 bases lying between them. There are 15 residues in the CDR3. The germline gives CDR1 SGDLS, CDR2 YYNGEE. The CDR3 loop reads CASSAEAKVGDTQYF. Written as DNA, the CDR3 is TGTGCCAGCAGCGCCGAAGCAAAAGTAGGGGATACGCAGTATTTT.

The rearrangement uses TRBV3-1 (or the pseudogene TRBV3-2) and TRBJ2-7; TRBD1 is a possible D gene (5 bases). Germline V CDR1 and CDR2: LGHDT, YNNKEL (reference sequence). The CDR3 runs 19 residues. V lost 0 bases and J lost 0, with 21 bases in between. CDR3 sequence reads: CASSQELRPGSRSSYEQYF. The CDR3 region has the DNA TGTGCCAGCAGCCAAGAATTAAGACCAGGGTCCCGCAGCTCCTACGAGCAGTACTTC.

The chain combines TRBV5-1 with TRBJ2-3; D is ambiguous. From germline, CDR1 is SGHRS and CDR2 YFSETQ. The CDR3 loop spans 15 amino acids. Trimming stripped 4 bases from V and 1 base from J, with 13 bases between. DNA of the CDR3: TGCGCCAGCAGCGAGGCCCTTTCCGGCACAGATACGCAGTATTTT. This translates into CASSEALSGTDTQYF.

The CDR3, as DNA: TGCAGTGCTAGTCTTCGCGGCGGGGGGGCGACAGATACGCAGTATTTT. Translation: CSASLRGGGATDTQYF. The chain employs TRBV20-1 and TRBJ2-3; TRBD2 aligns across 9 bases. The CDR3 sequence is 16 residues long. V was clipped by 3 bases and J by 3 bases; unmatched bases: 10. Germline loops: CDR1 DFQATT, CDR2 SNEGSKA (reference sequence).

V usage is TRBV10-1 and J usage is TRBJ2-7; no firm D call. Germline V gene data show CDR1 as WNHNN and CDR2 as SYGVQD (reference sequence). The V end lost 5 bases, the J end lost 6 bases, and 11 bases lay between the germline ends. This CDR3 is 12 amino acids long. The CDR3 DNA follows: TGCGCCAGCAGTAGACGTTGGGGCGAGCAGTACTTC. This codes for CASSRRWGEQYF.

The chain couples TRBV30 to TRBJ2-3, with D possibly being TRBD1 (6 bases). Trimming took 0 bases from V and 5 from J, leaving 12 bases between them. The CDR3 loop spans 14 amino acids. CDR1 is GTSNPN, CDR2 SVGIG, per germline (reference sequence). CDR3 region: CAWSVRLGGDTQYF. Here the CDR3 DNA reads TGTGCCTGGAGTGTACGGTTAGGGGGAGATACGCAGTATTTT.

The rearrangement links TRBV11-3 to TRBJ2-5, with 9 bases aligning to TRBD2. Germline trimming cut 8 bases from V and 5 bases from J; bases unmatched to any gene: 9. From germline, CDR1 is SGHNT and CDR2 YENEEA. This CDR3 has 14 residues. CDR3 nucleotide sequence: TGTGCCAGCTCCCGCGGGGGGGCTGGGGAGACCCAGTACTTC. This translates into CASSRGGAGETQYF.

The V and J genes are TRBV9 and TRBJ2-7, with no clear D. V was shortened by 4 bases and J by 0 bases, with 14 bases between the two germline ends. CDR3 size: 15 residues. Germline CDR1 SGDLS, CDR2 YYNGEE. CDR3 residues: CASSPQTSASYEQYF. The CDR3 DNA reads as TGTGCCAGCAGCCCGCAGACATCCGCCTCCTACGAGCAGTACTTC.

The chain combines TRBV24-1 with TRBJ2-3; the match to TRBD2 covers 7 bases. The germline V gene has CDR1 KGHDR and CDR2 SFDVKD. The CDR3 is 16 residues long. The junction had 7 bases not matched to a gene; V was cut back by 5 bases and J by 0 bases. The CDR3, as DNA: TGTGCCACCAGTGGAGGCGGGGGTCCCAGCACAGATACGCAGTATTTT. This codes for CATSGGGGPSTDTQYF.

The CDR3 here is CASSSQGELGTDTQYF. The CDR3, as DNA: TGTGCCAGCAGCTCACAGGGTGAATTGGGCACAGATACGCAGTATTTT. The chain employs TRBV7-3 and TRBJ2-3, with a tentative D call TRBD1 (6 bases). The CDR3 is 16 amino acids. The germline gives CDR1 SGHTA, CDR2 FQGTGA. Trimming left V 4 bases short and J 1 base short, with 15 bases between. The whole variable domain, remainder taken from reference TRBV7-3 and TRBJ2-3, is GAGVSQTPSNKVTEKGKYVELRCDPISGHTALYWYRQSLGQGPEFLIYFQGTGAADDSGLPNDRFFAVRPEGSVSTLKIQRTERGDSAVYLCASSSQGELGTDTQYFGPGTRLTVL.

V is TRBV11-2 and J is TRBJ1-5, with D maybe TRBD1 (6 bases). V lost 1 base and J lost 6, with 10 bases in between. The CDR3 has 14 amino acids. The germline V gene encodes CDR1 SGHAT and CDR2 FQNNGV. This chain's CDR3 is CASSLAGGSQPQHF. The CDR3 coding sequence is TGTGCCAGCAGCTTAGCGGGGGGCAGTCAGCCCCAGCATTTT. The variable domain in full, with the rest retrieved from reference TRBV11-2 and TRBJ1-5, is EAGVAQSPRYKIIEKRQSVAFWCNPISGHATLYWYQQILGQGPKLLIQFQNNGVVDDSQLPKDRFSAERLKGVDSTLKIQPAKLEDSAVYLCASSLAGGSQPQHFGDGTRLSIL.

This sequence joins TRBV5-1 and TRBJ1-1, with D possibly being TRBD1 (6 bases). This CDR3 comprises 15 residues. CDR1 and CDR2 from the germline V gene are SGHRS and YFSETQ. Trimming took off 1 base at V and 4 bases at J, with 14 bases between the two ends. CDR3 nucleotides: TGCGCCAGCAGCTTGAATTCGGGGGGGCCCACTGAAGCTTTCTTT. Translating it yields CASSLNSGGPTEAFF.

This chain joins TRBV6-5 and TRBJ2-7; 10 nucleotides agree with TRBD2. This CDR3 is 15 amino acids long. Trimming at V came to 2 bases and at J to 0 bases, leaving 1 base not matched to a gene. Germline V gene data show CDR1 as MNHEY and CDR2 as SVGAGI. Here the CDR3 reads CASSYQRGGSYEQYF. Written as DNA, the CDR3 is TGTGCCAGCAGTTACCAGCGGGGGGGCTCCTACGAGCAGTACTTC.

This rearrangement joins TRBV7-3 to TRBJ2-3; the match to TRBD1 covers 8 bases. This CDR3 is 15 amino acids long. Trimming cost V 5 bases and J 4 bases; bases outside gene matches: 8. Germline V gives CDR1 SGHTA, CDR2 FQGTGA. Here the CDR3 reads CASSGQGGEADTQYF. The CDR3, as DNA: TGTGCCAGCAGCGGACAGGGCGGGGAGGCAGATACGCAGTATTTT.